This TCR beta chain derives from a study of blood T cell repertoires in COVID-19. CDR3 size: 16 residues. V shed 1 base and J shed 0 bases, with 10 bases lying between them. Germline V gene sequence: CDR1 LNHNV, CDR2 YYDKDF (reference sequence). As processed by the authors: Reference gene primer amplification in the assay estimated nucleated cell counts. Method: immunoSEQ multiplex PCR; TCRdb's copy keeps in-frame clones and lacks some. Clone size and the V and J calls come from that table; the DNA yielded D and trimming. The table has some 150,000 clones, 80% to 90% seen once; the top ten hold about 10%.

Material: peripheral blood. The chain joins TRBV15 to TRBJ2-1, with D possibly TRBD2 on 5 matching bases. The sequence derives from an elderly woman with acute or convalescent COVID-19. The CDR3 is CATSRGAGGSYNEQFF. CDR3 DNA: TGTGCCACCAGCAGAGGGGCCGGAGGCTCCTACAATGAGCAGTTCTTC.